The present T cell receptor (beta chain) was sequenced within a study of shared clonotypes between healthy human individuals. About the research overall: Per donor, CD8 memory used one plate, CD8 naive used two, CD4 memory used three and CD4 naive used three. The study, taken as a whole, reports: Shared clonotypes: 4.5% to 5% naive CD4, around 3.7% naive CD8, roughly 2.2% memory CD4, approximately 0.41% memory CD8.

Turning to this clone: Its antigen is not identified. It differs at one base from a far larger clone, so likely a read error.

The method was immunoSEQ multiplex PCR; TCRdb's version includes in-frame clones alone and lacks a portion of them. Of approximately 700,000 clones listed, roughly 72% are singletons. Subsets obtained from CD4+ cells comprised CD45RA+ naive and CD45RA-negative memory cells. The V and J ends lost 5 bases and 0 bases respectively, with 5 bases between them. CDR1 SEHNR and CDR2 FQNEAQ come from the germline V gene (reference sequence). The length of the CDR3 is 13 residues. This chain links TRBV7-9 with TRBJ1-3; the D is unclear. The source of this sequence is a woman aged 30 to 39 in good health. Sequencing used memory CD4+ T cells sorted from blood. Subset specified: CD45RA-negative fraction. The DNA for the CDR3 is TGTGCCAGCAGCGCAGACTCTGGAAACACCATATATTTT. Its protein is CASSADSGNTIYF.